Sequencing of this T cell receptor beta chain was carried out in a study of T-cell reconstitution after alpha-beta-depleted transplantation in children. Library preparation (for TCRbeta) was performed with unique molecular identifiers. TCRdb analysed the PCR reads with MiXCR anew, one entry per CDR3 protein. The sample contains more than 25,000 distinct CDR3 sequences, around 6.3% of which appear only once. This clonotype was found many times. The target antigen is unknown. The study, taken as a whole, reports: In patients about two months after transplant, alpha-beta T cells reportedly arose from several hundred expanded graft clones. Some patients' high day-60 TCRbeta diversity was traced to surviving recipient T cells and thymic progenitors. At one year after transplant, newly produced T cells mostly accounted for T-cell counts and diversity.

V lost 4 bases to trimming and J lost 4 bases; unmatched junction nucleotides: 8. Germline-derived CDR1 and CDR2 are KGHDR and SFDVKD. The CDR3 has 15 amino acids. This material consisted of PBMCs, mostly from graft donor cells, taken 180 days after TCRalphabeta/CD19-depleted stem cell transplant. The rearrangement uses TRBV24-1 and TRBJ1-2, with 7 bases aligning to TRBD1. This clonotype was obtained from a male patient younger than 18 who had a stem cell transplant for acute myeloid leukemia, so the T cells may come from the graft donor. The CDR3 loop is CATSDPGTAPYGYTF. The DNA for the CDR3 is TGTGCCACCAGTGACCCCGGGACAGCACCCTATGGCTACACCTTC.